This entry is about one T cell receptor beta chain. No antigen is known for it. Through a sample-barcoded 5' primer and a J-beta primer mix, a second PCR was run for about 6 to 12 cycles. TCRdb used MiXCR to reprocess the 5' RACE reads, holding one entry per CDR3 protein. The table has roughly 680,000 distinct CDR3 sequences, approximately 50% seen once. This sample was included in a study of blood T cells in healthy people across ages. Study-wide results and caveats: Strong correlation linked observed beta diversity and percent naive T cells.

The TCR originated in a woman aged 55-69 years in good health. Material: blood.

The CDR3 region has the DNA TGCAGTGCTGACAGGGCCAACACTGAAGCTTTCTTT. This encodes CSADRANTEAFF. V and J are TRBV20-1 and TRBJ1-1; 7 bases fit TRBD1. The CDR3 length is 12 residues. V shed 5 bases, J shed 2 bases, and the junction held 2 bases outside the gene matches. Germline V gives CDR1 DFQATT, CDR2 SNEGSKA (reference sequence).